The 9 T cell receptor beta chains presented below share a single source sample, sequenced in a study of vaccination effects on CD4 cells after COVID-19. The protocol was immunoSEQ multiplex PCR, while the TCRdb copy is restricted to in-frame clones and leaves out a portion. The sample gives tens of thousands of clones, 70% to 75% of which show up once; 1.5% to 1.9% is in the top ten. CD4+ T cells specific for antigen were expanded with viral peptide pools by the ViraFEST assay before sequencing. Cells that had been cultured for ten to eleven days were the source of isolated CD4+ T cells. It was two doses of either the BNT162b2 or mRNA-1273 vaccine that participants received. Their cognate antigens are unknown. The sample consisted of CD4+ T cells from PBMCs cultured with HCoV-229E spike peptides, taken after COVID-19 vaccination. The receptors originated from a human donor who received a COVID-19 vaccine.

CDR3 protein: CASTTRDGGKYGYTF. The CDR3 region has the DNA TGTGCCAGTACCACTAGGGACGGTGGAAAATATGGCTACACCTTC. The genes are TRBV19 and TRBJ1-2; possible D gene TRBD1, 5 bases. Trimming stripped 7 bases from V and 5 bases from J, with 20 bases between. Germline CDR1 LNHDA, CDR2 SQIVND (reference sequence). CDR3 size: 15 residues.

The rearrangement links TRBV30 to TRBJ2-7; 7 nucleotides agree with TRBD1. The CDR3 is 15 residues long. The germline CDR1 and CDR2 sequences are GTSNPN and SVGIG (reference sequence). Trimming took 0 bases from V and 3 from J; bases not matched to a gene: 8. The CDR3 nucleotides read TGTGCCTGGAGTGTACGGGACAGACCATTCTACGAGCAGTACGTC. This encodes CAWSVRDRPFYEQYV.

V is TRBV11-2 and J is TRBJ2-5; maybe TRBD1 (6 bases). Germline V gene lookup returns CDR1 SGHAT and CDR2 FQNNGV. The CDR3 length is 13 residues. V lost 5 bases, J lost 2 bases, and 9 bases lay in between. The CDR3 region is CASSARGQETQYF. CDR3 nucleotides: TGTGCCAGCAGCGCTAGGGGGCAAGAGACCCAGTACTTC.

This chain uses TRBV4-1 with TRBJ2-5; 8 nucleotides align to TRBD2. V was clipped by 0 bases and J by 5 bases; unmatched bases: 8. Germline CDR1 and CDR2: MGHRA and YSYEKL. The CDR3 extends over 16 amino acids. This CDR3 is CASSQDHRGGRETQYF. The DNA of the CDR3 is TGCGCCAGCAGCCAAGATCATCGGGGGGGCCGGGAGACCCAGTACTTC.

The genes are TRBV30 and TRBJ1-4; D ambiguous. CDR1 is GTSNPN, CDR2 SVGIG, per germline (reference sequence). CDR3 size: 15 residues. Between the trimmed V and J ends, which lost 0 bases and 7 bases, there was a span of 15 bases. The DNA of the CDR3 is TGTGCCTGGAGTGTACAATCGGGTAGAAGTGAAAAACTGTTTTTT. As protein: CAWSVQSGRSEKLFF.

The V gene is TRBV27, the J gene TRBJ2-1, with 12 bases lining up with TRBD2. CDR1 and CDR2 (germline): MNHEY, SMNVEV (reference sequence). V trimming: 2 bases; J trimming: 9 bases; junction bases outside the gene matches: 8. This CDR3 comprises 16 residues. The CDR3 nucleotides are TGTGCCAGCAGTTTAGGACTAGCGGGGTATCAAGGTGAGCAGTTCTTC. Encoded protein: CASSLGLAGYQGEQFF.

Here the CDR3 DNA reads TGTGCCAGCAGCTTGATAGGGGCCACCACCGGGGAGCTGTTTTTT. It translates to CASSLIGATTGELFF. The rearrangement joins TRBV5-6 to TRBJ2-2; D is perhaps TRBD1 (5 bases). CDR1 and CDR2 (germline): SGHDT, YYEEEE. V lost 1 base to trimming and J lost 4 bases, with 11 bases between them. This CDR3 region has 15 residues.

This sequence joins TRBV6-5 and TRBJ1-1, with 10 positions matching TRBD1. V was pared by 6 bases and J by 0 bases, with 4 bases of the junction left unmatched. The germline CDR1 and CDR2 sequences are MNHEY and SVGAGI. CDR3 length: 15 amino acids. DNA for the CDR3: TGTGCCAGCAGGGGACAGGGGTACATGAACACTGAAGCTTTCTTT. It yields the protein CASRGQGYMNTEAFF.

The CDR3 is CASSQNPGADEKLFF. The CDR3 DNA sequence: TGTGCCAGCTCCCAAAACCCGGGGGCGGATGAAAAACTGTTTTTT. The chain links TRBV18 to TRBJ1-4, with a tentative D call TRBD1 (6 bases). Germline V gives CDR1 KGHSH, CDR2 LQKENI. Trimming pared 6 bases from V and 6 bases from J, leaving 17 bases between. The CDR3 extends over 15 amino acids.